The sequence of this T cell receptor beta chain was determined in a study of blood T cell repertoires in COVID-19. In the study overall: Spain, Italy and the United States supplied samples that represented acute and convalescent COVID-19. T cells, B-cell-depleted T cells, or PBMCs supplied cDNA or gDNA.

The method was immunoSEQ multiplex PCR; TCRdb's version includes in-frame clones alone and lacks a portion of them. The top ten clones hold around 20% of a sample with under 150,000 clones, around 87% of them seen once. CDR3 length: 20 amino acids. With 8 bases clipped from V and 2 bases from J, the junction kept 21 bases outside the gene matches. The germline V gene encodes CDR1 MDHEN and CDR2 SYDVKM. The J gene is TRBJ2-1, the V gene TRBV28; 10 positions agree with TRBD2. The origin of this receptor is a woman aged 45-60 years who had recovered from COVID-19. Material for sequencing was peripheral blood. In DNA, the CDR3 is TGTGCCAGCGGGGCAGGGGGTTGGCGAGGGACTAGCGTTCCCTACAATGAGCAGTTCTTC. It is translated as CASGAGGWRGTSVPYNEQFF. The complete variable domain, with remaining parts taken from reference TRBV28 and TRBJ2-1, reads DVKVTQSSRYLVKRTGEKVFLECVQDMDHENMFWYRQDPGLGLRLIYFSYDVKMKEKGDIPEGYSVSREKKERFSLILESASTNQTSMYLCASGAGGWRGTSVPYNEQFFGPGTRLTVL.